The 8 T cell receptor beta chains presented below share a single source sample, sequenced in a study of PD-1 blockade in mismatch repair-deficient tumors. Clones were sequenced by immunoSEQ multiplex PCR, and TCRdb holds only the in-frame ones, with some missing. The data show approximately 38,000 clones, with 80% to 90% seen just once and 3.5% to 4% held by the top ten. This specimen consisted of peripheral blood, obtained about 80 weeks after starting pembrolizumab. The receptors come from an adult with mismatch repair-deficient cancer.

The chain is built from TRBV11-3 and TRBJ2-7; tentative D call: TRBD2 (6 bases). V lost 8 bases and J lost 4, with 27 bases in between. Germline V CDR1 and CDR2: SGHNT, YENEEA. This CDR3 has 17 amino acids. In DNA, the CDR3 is TGTGCCAGCTCCCGGGGGTCTTTCCCCGTGTTCGGGTACGAGCAGTACTTC. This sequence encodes CASSRGSFPVFGYEQYF.

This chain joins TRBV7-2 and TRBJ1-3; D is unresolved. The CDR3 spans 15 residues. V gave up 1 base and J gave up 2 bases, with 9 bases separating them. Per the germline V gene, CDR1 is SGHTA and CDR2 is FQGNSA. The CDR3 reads CASSLDRGPGNTIYF. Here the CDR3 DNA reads TGTGCCAGCAGCTTAGATAGAGGGCCTGGAAACACCATATATTTT. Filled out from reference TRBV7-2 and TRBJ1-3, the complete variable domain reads GAGVSQSPSNKVTEKGKDVELRCDPISGHTALYWYRQSLGQGLEFLIYFQGNSAPDKSGLPSDRFSAERTGGSVSTLTIQRTQQEDSAVYLCASSLDRGPGNTIYFGEGSWLTVV.

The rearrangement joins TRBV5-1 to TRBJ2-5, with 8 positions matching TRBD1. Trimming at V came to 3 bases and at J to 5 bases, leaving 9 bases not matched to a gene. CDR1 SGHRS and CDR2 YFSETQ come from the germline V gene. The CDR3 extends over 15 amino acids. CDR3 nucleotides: TGCGCCAGCAGCTATTCCCAGGGGGCGAGCGAGACCCAGTACTTC. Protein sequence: CASSYSQGASETQYF.

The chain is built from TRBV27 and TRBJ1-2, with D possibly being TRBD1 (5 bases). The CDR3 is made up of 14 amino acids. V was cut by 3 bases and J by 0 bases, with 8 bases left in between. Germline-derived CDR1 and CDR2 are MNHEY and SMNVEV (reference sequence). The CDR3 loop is CASSFIGANYGYTF. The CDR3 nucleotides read TGTGCCAGCAGTTTTATAGGGGCTAACTATGGCTACACCTTC.

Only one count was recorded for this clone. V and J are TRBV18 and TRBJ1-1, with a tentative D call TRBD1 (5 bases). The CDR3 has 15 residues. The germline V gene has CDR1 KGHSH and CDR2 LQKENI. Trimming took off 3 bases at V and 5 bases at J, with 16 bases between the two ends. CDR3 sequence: CASSPVQQGETEAFF. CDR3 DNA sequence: TGTGCCAGCTCACCGGTTCAGCAGGGCGAAACTGAAGCTTTCTTT.

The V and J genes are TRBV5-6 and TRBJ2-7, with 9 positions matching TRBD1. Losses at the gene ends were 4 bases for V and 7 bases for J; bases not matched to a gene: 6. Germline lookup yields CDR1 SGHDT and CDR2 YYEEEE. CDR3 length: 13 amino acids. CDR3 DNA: TGTGCCAGCAGCCTACAGGGGGCGAATGAGCAGTACTTC. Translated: CASSLQGANEQYF.

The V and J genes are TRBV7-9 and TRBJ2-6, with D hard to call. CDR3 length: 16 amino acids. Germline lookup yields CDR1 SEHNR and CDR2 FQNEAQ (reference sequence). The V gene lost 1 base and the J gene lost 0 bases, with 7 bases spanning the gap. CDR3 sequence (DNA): TGTGCCAGCAGCTTAGTTGGTGGCTCTGGGGCCAACGTCCTGACTTTC. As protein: CASSLVGGSGANVLTF.

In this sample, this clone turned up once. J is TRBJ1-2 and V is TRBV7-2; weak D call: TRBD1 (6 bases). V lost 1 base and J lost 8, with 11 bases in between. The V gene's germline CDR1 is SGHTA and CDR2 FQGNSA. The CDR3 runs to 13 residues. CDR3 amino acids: CASSLGTGRGYTF. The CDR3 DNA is TGTGCCAGCAGCTTAGGCACAGGGAGGGGCTACACCTTC.